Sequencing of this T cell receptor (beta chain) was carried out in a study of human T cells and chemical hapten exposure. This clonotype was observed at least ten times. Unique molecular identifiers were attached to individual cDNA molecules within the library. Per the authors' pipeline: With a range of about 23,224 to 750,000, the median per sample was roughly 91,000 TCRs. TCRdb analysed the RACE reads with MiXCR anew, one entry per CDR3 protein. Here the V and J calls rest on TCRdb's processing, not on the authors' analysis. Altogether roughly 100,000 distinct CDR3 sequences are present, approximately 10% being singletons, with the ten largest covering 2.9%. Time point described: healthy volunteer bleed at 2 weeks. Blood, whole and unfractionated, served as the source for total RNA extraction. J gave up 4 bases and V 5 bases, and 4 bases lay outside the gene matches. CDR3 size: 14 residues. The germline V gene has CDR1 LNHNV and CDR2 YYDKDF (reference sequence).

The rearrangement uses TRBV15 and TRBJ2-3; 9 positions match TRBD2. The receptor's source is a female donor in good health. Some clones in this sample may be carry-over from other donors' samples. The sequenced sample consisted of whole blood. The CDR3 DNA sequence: TGTGCCACCAGCGGCGGGAGGGCCTCAGATACGCAGTATTTT. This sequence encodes CATSGGRASDTQYF.